This TCR beta chain came from a study of shared clonotypes between healthy human individuals. Study-wide results and limits: Estimated richness values were generally larger in naive subsets than in memory subsets.

The data were produced by immunoSEQ multiplex PCR, yet TCRdb's version contains in-frame clones alone and is incomplete. Altogether roughly 2.2 million clones are present, roughly 90% being singletons, with the ten largest covering approximately 0.4%. As for this clone: Its cognate antigen is unknown.

The receptor was isolated from a man aged 18 to 35 in good health. Some clones in this sample may be carry-over from other donors' samples. Sequencing was carried out using naive CD4+ T cells from PBMCs. Subset indicated: CD45RA+ positively selected.

For the CDR3, the DNA is TGTGCCAGCAGCGTAGCTTCAACAGCGGCCTACGAGCAGTACTTC. It specifies CASSVASTAAYEQYF. The chain couples TRBV9 to TRBJ2-7; weak D call: TRBD2 (5 bases). The CDR3 is 15 residues long. Germline V lookup: CDR1 SGDLS, CDR2 YYNGEE. V was clipped by 0 bases and J by 2 bases, with 12 bases between them.